The 16 T cell receptor beta chains listed next were all sequenced from one sample in a study of shared clonotypes between healthy human individuals. TCRdb's copy holds only in-frame clones and misses some; the assay was immunoSEQ multiplex PCR. The sample includes more than 900,000 clones, around 78% of them seen just once. Sequencing input: memory CD4+ T cells from PBMCs. Subset given: CD45RA-negative fraction. Receptor source: a man between 18 and 35 years old in good health. Some clones in this sample may be carry-over from other donors' samples.

The chain joins TRBV5-1 to TRBJ2-1; TRBD1 agrees at 7 bases. V dropped 4 bases and J dropped 4; count of bases not matched to a gene: 5. CDR3 size: 14 residues. Germline values: CDR1 SGHRS, CDR2 YFSETQ. CDR3 amino acids: CASSGDSAYNEQFF. The CDR3 nucleotides read TGCGCCAGCAGCGGGGACAGCGCGTACAATGAGCAGTTCTTC.

This chain joins TRBV6-1 and TRBJ2-1, with 9 bases aligning to TRBD2. J gave up 16 bases and V 2 bases, and 15 bases lay outside the gene matches. Per germline, CDR1 MNHNS and CDR2 SASEGT. This CDR3 contains 15 residues. DNA for the CDR3: TGTGCCAGCAGTGAAAATTTTGCGCCTAGCGGGGAGAACTTCTTC. This codes for CASSENFAPSGENFF.

This sequence joins TRBV19 and TRBJ2-5, with TRBD2 matching over 9 bases. CDR3 length: 15 residues. Per germline, CDR1 LNHDA and CDR2 SQIVND (reference sequence). Trimming removed 8 bases from V and 5 bases from J; junction bases left unmatched: 12. CDR3 amino acids: CASLASGKGLETQYF. CDR3 coding DNA: TGTGCCAGTCTGGCTAGCGGGAAAGGGTTGGAGACCCAGTACTTC.

The chain carries TRBV15 and TRBJ2-3; D gene uncertain. Trimming cost V 3 bases and J 0 bases, with 16 bases left between them. CDR1 and CDR2 (germline): LNHNV, YYDKDF (reference sequence). The CDR3 covers 17 residues. The CDR3 DNA reads as TGTGCCACCAGCAGTAAATCTAGGTTCTCTAGCACAGATACGCAGTATTTT. Translated: CATSSKSRFSSTDTQYF. Variable domain in full (rest from reference TRBV15 and TRBJ2-3): DAMVIQNPRYQVTQFGKPVTLSCSQTLNHNVMYWYQQKSSQAPKLLFHYYDKDFNNEADTPDNFQSRRPNTSFCFLDIRSPGLGDTAMYLCATSSKSRFSSTDTQYFGPGTRLTVL.

The chain employs TRBV5-1 and TRBJ2-3; D remains ambiguous. The V and J ends lost 1 base and 4 bases respectively, with 16 bases between them. Germline CDR1 and CDR2: SGHRS and YFSETQ. The CDR3 covers 16 residues. Written as DNA, the CDR3 is TGCGCCAGCAGCTTGCCGGTCTCGGGTCTCGCAGATACGCAGTATTTT. Its translation: CASSLPVSGLADTQYF.

The V gene is TRBV28, the J gene TRBJ2-7; D may be TRBD1 or TRBD2 (6 bases each). V was trimmed by 5 bases and J by 3 bases, leaving 17 bases between them. The CDR3 is made up of 15 amino acids. CDR1 and CDR2 (germline): MDHEN, SYDVKM. The CDR3 DNA reads TGTGCCAGCAGTGGGGGGCGGGACGCCGACTACGAGCAGTACTTC. Its translation is CASSGGRDADYEQYF.

J is TRBJ2-3 and V is TRBV11-3; TRBD2 matches 14 bases. V shed 4 bases, J shed 5 bases, and the junction held 2 bases outside the gene matches. CDR1 SGHNT and CDR2 YENEEA come from the germline V gene. CDR3 size: 15 residues. The DNA for the CDR3 is TGTGCCAGCAGCTCCGGGACTAGCGGGAGAGATACGCAGTATTTT. Translation: CASSSGTSGRDTQYF.

The chain recombines TRBV15 with TRBJ2-7; 15 bases are a match to TRBD2. The germline CDR1 and CDR2 sequences are LNHNV and YYDKDF (reference sequence). The V segment lost 3 bases and the J segment 2 bases; nucleotides outside the gene matches: 14. This CDR3 spans 20 amino acids. The CDR3 reads CATSSDFPGLAGGIAYEQYF. The CDR3 DNA reads TGTGCCACCAGCAGTGACTTCCCGGGACTAGCGGGAGGTATCGCCTACGAGCAGTACTTC.

J is TRBJ2-7 and V is TRBV18, with TRBD2 matching over 15 bases. This CDR3 has 18 amino acids. Trimming at V came to 6 bases and at J to 0 bases, leaving 9 bases not matched to a gene. CDR1 and CDR2 (germline): KGHSH, LQKENI. CDR3 nucleotides: TGTGCCAGCTCCCTCTCCGGGACTAGCGGGGGGAGCTCCTACGAGCAGTACTTC. This codes for CASSLSGTSGGSSYEQYF.

This chain joins TRBV5-1 and TRBJ2-5, with 9 positions matching TRBD1. The V segment lost 4 bases and the J segment 0 bases; nucleotides outside the gene matches: 4. The CDR3 sequence is 15 residues long. Looked up from germline, CDR1 is SGHRS and CDR2 is YFSETQ. DNA for the CDR3: TGCGCCAGCAGCACGGGGACAGGGTACCAAGAGACCCAGTACTTC. It specifies CASSTGTGYQETQYF.

The chain is built from TRBV7-2 and TRBJ1-3; 7 bases fit TRBD1. The CDR3 length is 15 residues. Germline V gene data show CDR1 as SGHTA and CDR2 as FQGNSA. V trimming: 5 bases; J trimming: 4 bases; junction bases outside the gene matches: 8. CDR3 residues: CASSARQGSGNTIYF. CDR3 nucleotides: TGTGCCAGCAGCGCCCGACAGGGTTCAGGAAACACCATATATTTT.

This rearrangement joins TRBV30 to TRBJ2-3, with TRBD2 matching 14 bases. Germline V lookup: CDR1 GTSNPN, CDR2 SVGIG (reference sequence). Unmatched junction bases numbered 3, after V lost 3 bases and J lost 1 base. CDR3 length: 16 residues. CDR3 nucleotides: TGTGCCTGGAGGATGACTAGCGGGAGGGGCACAGATACGCAGTATTTT. It specifies CAWRMTSGRGTDTQYF.

The V and J genes are TRBV18 and TRBJ1-1; TRBD1 matches at 9 bases. The CDR3 is 15 amino acids. From germline, CDR1 is KGHSH and CDR2 LQKENI. With 2 bases clipped from V and 2 bases from J, the junction kept 3 bases outside the gene matches. CDR3: CASSPGTGSNTEAFF. For the CDR3, the DNA is TGTGCCAGCTCACCAGGGACAGGGAGTAACACTGAAGCTTTCTTT.

CDR3 amino acids: CASSDFAGVYNEQFF. CDR3 DNA sequence: TGTGCCAGCAGTGATTTCGCGGGAGTATACAATGAGCAGTTCTTC. The chain uses TRBV6-1 and TRBJ2-1; 7 bases are shared with TRBD2. The CDR3 extends over 15 amino acids. CDR1 MNHNS and CDR2 SASEGT come from the germline V gene. With 3 bases clipped from V and 4 bases from J, the junction kept 6 bases outside the gene matches.

The chain couples TRBV5-4 to TRBJ2-2; no clear D. V lost 4 bases to trimming and J lost 1 base, with 14 bases between them. This CDR3 spans 16 amino acids. Germline CDR1 SGHNT, CDR2 YYREEE (reference sequence). CDR3: CASSPQSHWNTGELFF. The DNA for the CDR3 is TGTGCCAGCAGCCCCCAGAGCCACTGGAACACCGGGGAGCTGTTTTTT.

In this sample, this clone turned up a few times. Other DNA sequences from this sample encode an identical CDR3 as well. This chain joins TRBV7-3 and TRBJ2-5, with 10 bases lining up with TRBD2. Germline CDR1 reads SGHTA; CDR2 reads FQGTGA. The CDR3 has 15 residues. The ends lost 2 bases at V and 5 bases at J; junction bases unmatched: 5. Written as DNA, the CDR3 is TGTGCCAGCAGCTTAGGGCTAGCGGGAGTTGAGACCCAGTACTTC. Translated: CASSLGLAGVETQYF.